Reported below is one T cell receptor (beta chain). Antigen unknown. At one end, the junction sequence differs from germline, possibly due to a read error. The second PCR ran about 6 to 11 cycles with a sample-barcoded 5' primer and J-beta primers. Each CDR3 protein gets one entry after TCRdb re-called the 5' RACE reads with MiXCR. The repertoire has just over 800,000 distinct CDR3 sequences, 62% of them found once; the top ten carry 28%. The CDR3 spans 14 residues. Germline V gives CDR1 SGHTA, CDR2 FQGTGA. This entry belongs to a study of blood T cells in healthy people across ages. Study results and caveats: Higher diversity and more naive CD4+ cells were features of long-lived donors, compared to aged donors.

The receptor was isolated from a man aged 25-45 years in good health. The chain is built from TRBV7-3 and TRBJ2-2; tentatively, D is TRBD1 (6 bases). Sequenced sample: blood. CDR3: CASRLTGSTGELFF. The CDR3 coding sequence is TGTGCCAGCAGATTAACAGGGTCCACCGGGGAGCTGTTTTTT.